Below are 23 T cell receptor beta chains sequenced from a single sample in a study of blood T cells in healthy people across ages. A sample-barcoded 5' primer and a J-beta primer mix were used in a second PCR of about 7 to 12 cycles. MiXCR was run by TCRdb on the 5' RACE reads, yielding one entry per CDR3 protein. The sample carries 1.5 million to 2 million distinct CDR3 sequences, 28% recorded once. Sequenced: blood. These receptors originate from a woman aged 25 to 39 in good health.

This clonotype has more than one count but fewer than ten. V usage is TRBV7-9 and J usage is TRBJ1-1; no clear D gene. The germline CDR1 and CDR2 sequences are SEHNR and FQNEAQ (reference sequence). The CDR3 is made up of 13 amino acids. V was shortened by 8 bases and J by 5 bases, with 15 bases between the two germline ends. CDR3 sequence (DNA): TGTGCCAGCTTTCTGGTGGTTAGAACTGAAGCTTTCTTT. Its protein is CASFLVVRTEAFF.

This sequence joins TRBV2 and TRBJ2-1, with 8 nucleotides matching TRBD2. V lost 3 bases and J lost 3; bases outside the gene matches: 4. Germline CDR1 reads SNHLY; CDR2 reads FYNNEI. The CDR3 is 15 residues long. CDR3 amino acids: CASSDASGYYNEQFF. The CDR3 nucleotides read TGTGCCAGCAGTGATGCTAGCGGGTACTACAATGAGCAGTTCTTC.

V usage is TRBV12-3 or TRBV12-4 and J usage is TRBJ2-5, with D unresolved. Deletions cut 6 bases from V and 2 bases from J, with 13 bases between. The CDR3 is 14 amino acids. CDR3 in amino acids: CASSPVSDQETQYF. The CDR3 DNA is TGTGCCAGCAGCCCGGTCTCGGATCAAGAGACCCAGTACTTC.

The gene calls are TRBV7-2 and TRBJ2-3; D is ambiguous. V was clipped by 10 bases and J by 0 bases, with 11 bases between them. The CDR3 extends over 13 amino acids. Germline V gene data show CDR1 as SGHTA and CDR2 as FQGNSA. The CDR3 coding sequence is TGTGCCATCAGGAGCGAGAGCACAGATACGCAGTATTTT. It codes for CAIRSESTDTQYF.

This clonotype was seen a handful of times. The chain employs TRBV28 and TRBJ2-2; 7 bases match TRBD1. The junction had 12 bases not matched to a gene; V was cut back by 6 bases and J by 8 bases. Germline loops: CDR1 MDHEN, CDR2 SYDVKM. The CDR3 extends over 15 amino acids. The CDR3 is CASSLRQGVSGELFF. The DNA of the CDR3 is TGTGCCAGCAGCTTGCGACAGGGAGTTTCAGGGGAGCTGTTTTTT.

This sequence joins TRBV7-9 and TRBJ2-7, with D perhaps TRBD2 (5 bases). This CDR3 region has 12 residues. Germline values: CDR1 SEHNR, CDR2 FQNEAQ (reference sequence). V was cut by 6 bases and J by 6 bases, with 12 bases left in between. The CDR3 DNA reads TGTGCCAGCAGTCGAGAGGGTGGCGAGCAGTACTTC. This encodes CASSREGGEQYF. Full variable domain (missing parts from reference TRBV7-9 and TRBJ2-7): DTGVSQNPRHKITKRGQNVTFRCDPISEHNRLYWYRQTLGQGPEFLTYFQNEAQLEKSRLLSDRFSAERPKGSFSTLEIQRTEQGDSAMYLCASSREGGEQYFGPGTRLTVT.

The rearrangement uses TRBV18 and TRBJ2-3; unclear D gene. The V end was cut by 3 bases, the J end by 9 bases, with 16 bases between. The V gene's germline CDR1 is KGHSH and CDR2 LQKENI. This CDR3 is built from 14 residues. CDR3 sequence (DNA): TGTGCCAGCTCACCCCCTTCGACGTACTCAACGCAGTATTTT. It specifies CASSPPSTYSTQYF.

This clonotype was counted a few times. This sequence joins TRBV5-1 and TRBJ2-1, with D uncertain. The CDR3 sequence is 12 residues long. The V end lost 3 bases, the J end lost 8 bases, and 9 bases lay between the germline ends. Germline V gives CDR1 SGHRS, CDR2 YFSETQ. The CDR3: CASSSYWDEQFF. The CDR3 DNA is TGCGCCAGCAGCTCTTATTGGGATGAGCAGTTCTTC.

This clonotype was counted a few times. The genes are TRBV7-9 and TRBJ1-6; D is uncertain. Trimming stripped 1 base from V and 8 bases from J, with 15 bases between. CDR3 length: 16 amino acids. Per germline, CDR1 SEHNR and CDR2 FQNEAQ (reference sequence). The CDR3 DNA reads TGTGCCAGCAGCTTAGATTCGGCAGGCTTGGATTCACCCCTCCACTTT. Translating it yields CASSLDSAGLDSPLHF.

The gene calls are TRBV7-3 and TRBJ2-3, with unresolved D. In germline, CDR1 is SGHTA, CDR2 FQGTGA. This CDR3 spans 15 amino acids. Trimming pared 5 bases from V and 2 bases from J, leaving 14 bases between. For the CDR3, the DNA is TGTGCCAGCAGCCCCGACGGGCAATTCACAGATACGCAGTATTTT. It encodes CASSPDGQFTDTQYF.

Here the CDR3 reads CASSPAHGTGGSYEQYF. The CDR3 bases are TGCGCCAGCAGCCCGGCACACGGGACAGGGGGCTCCTACGAGCAGTACTTC. This chain uses TRBV5-1 with TRBJ2-7, with 11 bases matching TRBD1. V dropped 4 bases and J dropped 0; count of bases not matched to a gene: 9. This CDR3 has 17 amino acids. Germline V gives CDR1 SGHRS, CDR2 YFSETQ. The full variable domain, completed using reference TRBV5-1 and TRBJ2-7, is KAGVTQTPRYLIKTRGQQVTLSCSPISGHRSVSWYQQTPGQGLQFLFEYFSETQRNKGNFPGRFSGRQFSNSRSEMNVSTLELGDSALYLCASSPAHGTGGSYEQYFGPGTRLTVT.

This clonotype was seen more than once but under ten times. DNA for the CDR3: TGTGCCAGCAGCTTGGACACCGCTAGCAATCAGCCCCAGCATTTT. Translation: CASSLDTASNQPQHF. The chain uses TRBV5-8 and TRBJ1-5; D gene uncertain. This CDR3 comprises 15 residues. Germline CDR1 is SGHTS and CDR2 is YDEGEE. The V end lost 0 bases, the J end lost 0 bases, and 7 bases lay between the germline ends. Full variable domain (remainder filled in from reference TRBV5-8 and TRBJ1-5): EAGVTQSPTHLIKTRGQQATLRCSPISGHTSVYWYQQALGLGLQFLLWYDEGEERNRGNFPPRFSGRQFPNYSSELNVNALELEDSALYLCASSLDTASNQPQHFGDGTRLSIL.

The V call is TRBV20-1, the J call TRBJ1-4; 9 positions agree with TRBD1. Germline V gene data show CDR1 as DFQATT and CDR2 as SNEGSKA (reference sequence). CDR3 length: 14 residues. V lost 5 bases to trimming and J lost 2 bases; unmatched junction nucleotides: 3. CDR3 sequence: CSAWDRATNEKLFF. The CDR3 DNA reads TGCAGTGCTTGGGACAGGGCGACTAATGAAAAACTGTTTTTT.

At least ten counts were recorded for this clonotype. This sequence joins TRBV20-1 and TRBJ2-1; weak D call: TRBD2 (7 bases). Germline V CDR1 and CDR2: DFQATT, SNEGSKA (reference sequence). The length of the CDR3 is 17 residues. V lost 4 bases to trimming and J lost 7 bases, with 26 bases between them. The chain's CDR3 is CSAKLAVGGAWENEQFF. DNA for the CDR3: TGCAGTGCTAAGCTAGCGGTAGGGGGGGCCTGGGAGAATGAGCAGTTCTTC.

V is TRBV5-5 and J is TRBJ2-3, with TRBD2 matching over 11 bases. The V segment lost 5 bases and the J segment 2 bases; nucleotides outside the gene matches: 13. Germline-derived CDR1 and CDR2 are SGHKS and YYEKEE (reference sequence). CDR3 size: 18 residues. The CDR3 spells CASSNRKLAGAFTDTQYF. CDR3 DNA: TGTGCCAGCAGTAACCGGAAACTAGCGGGAGCCTTCACAGATACGCAGTATTTT.

In its sample, this clonotype was seen many times. The rearrangement uses TRBV4-1 and TRBJ2-7; 7 bases fit TRBD1. Germline V gene sequence: CDR1 MGHRA, CDR2 YSYEKL. Trimming at V came to 4 bases and at J to 2 bases, leaving 11 bases not matched to a gene. This CDR3 spans 16 amino acids. The CDR3 bases are TGCGCCAGCAGCCTCAAATCGATGACAGGGACCTACGAGCAGTACTTC. Amino acids: CASSLKSMTGTYEQYF.

Ten or more counts support this clonotype. J is TRBJ2-7 and V is TRBV19; D is uncertain. This CDR3 region has 14 residues. The germline V gene encodes CDR1 LNHDA and CDR2 SQIVND (reference sequence). V was pared by 1 base and J by 0 bases, with 7 bases between. CDR3 residues: CASSIAFSSYEQYF. The CDR3 DNA follows: TGTGCCAGTAGTATAGCCTTCTCCTCCTACGAGCAGTACTTC.

The V call is TRBV5-1, the J call TRBJ1-1; D may be TRBD1 (5 bases). Deletions cut 1 base from V and 4 bases from J, with 11 bases between. Germline V lookup: CDR1 SGHRS, CDR2 YFSETQ. The CDR3 is 14 amino acids. CDR3 bases: TGCGCCAGCAGCTTGTATCAGGGTAGCACTGAAGCTTTCTTT. Its translation is CASSLYQGSTEAFF.

The chain couples TRBV2 to TRBJ2-5; 7 positions agree with TRBD1. The DNA matches TRBJ2-7 better at its end, which makes the J call doubtful. The germline V gene has CDR1 SNHLY and CDR2 FYNNEI. The CDR3 consists of 14 residues. DNA for the CDR3: TGTGCCAGCAGTGTTTACCAGGGGGTGAACGAGCAGTACTTC. Amino acid sequence: CASSVYQGVNEQYF.

The V gene is TRBV30, the J gene TRBJ1-2; possibly TRBD1 for D (5 bases). The CDR3 extends over 11 amino acids. Germline values: CDR1 GTSNPN, CDR2 SVGIG (reference sequence). V lost 3 bases and J 10 bases, leaving 12 bases between the germline ends. This chain's CDR3 is CAWRGRGDYTF. In DNA form, the CDR3 reads TGTGCCTGGAGGGGACGGGGAGACTACACCTTC.

The V call is TRBV24-1, the J call TRBJ2-2, with unresolved D. The ends were cut back, 4 bases at V and 0 bases at J, with 5 bases in the middle. CDR1 is KGHDR, CDR2 SFDVKD, per germline. CDR3 length: 14 residues. The CDR3 loop reads CATSEAANTGELFF. Here the CDR3 DNA reads TGTGCCACCAGTGAGGCGGCGAACACCGGGGAGCTGTTTTTT.

V is TRBV12-3 or TRBV12-4 and J is TRBJ1-3; D ambiguous. There are 16 residues in the CDR3. Trimming took off 5 bases at V and 0 bases at J, with 14 bases between the two ends. CDR3 sequence (DNA): TGTGCCAGCAGTGCTTTGGCATCCGACTCTGGAAACACCATATATTTT. Amino acids: CASSALASDSGNTIYF.

The chain joins TRBV20-1 to TRBJ1-1, with a tentative D call TRBD1 (5 bases). CDR3 length: 16 residues. Trimming left V 0 bases short and J 0 bases short, with 14 bases between. The germline V gene has CDR1 DFQATT and CDR2 SNEGSKA (reference sequence). CDR3 loop: CSARELGTGMNTEAFF. The CDR3 nucleotides read TGCAGTGCTAGAGAGCTGGGGACGGGTATGAACACTGAAGCTTTCTTT.